The present entry profiles one T cell receptor beta chain with its context. These data originate in a study of OX40 agonist ivuxolimab in advanced cancers. Background on the study: Enrolled patients in dose escalation had cancers that were hepatocellular carcinoma, melanoma, renal cell or head and neck cancer.

Collection of blood occurred at baseline, at cycle 4 day 1, and at cycle 7 day 1. Per germline, CDR1 MDHEN and CDR2 SYDVKM. V was cut by 3 bases and J by 2 bases, with 5 bases left in between. The CDR3 totals 12 residues. Generated by immunoSEQ multiplex PCR, the TCRdb table keeps only in-frame clones and is missing some. This table holds more than 7,500 clones, 88% found once. Here the sequenced sample was CD4+ or CD8+ T cells sorted from blood, taken in a trial of the OX40 agonist ivuxolimab. The chain has TRBV28 and TRBJ2-7; no reliable D call. The clonotype comes from an adult with an advanced solid tumor such as melanoma, head and neck, liver or kidney cancer. CDR3 protein: CASSFNPYEQYF. For the CDR3, the DNA is TGTGCCAGCAGTTTTAATCCCTACGAGCAGTACTTC.